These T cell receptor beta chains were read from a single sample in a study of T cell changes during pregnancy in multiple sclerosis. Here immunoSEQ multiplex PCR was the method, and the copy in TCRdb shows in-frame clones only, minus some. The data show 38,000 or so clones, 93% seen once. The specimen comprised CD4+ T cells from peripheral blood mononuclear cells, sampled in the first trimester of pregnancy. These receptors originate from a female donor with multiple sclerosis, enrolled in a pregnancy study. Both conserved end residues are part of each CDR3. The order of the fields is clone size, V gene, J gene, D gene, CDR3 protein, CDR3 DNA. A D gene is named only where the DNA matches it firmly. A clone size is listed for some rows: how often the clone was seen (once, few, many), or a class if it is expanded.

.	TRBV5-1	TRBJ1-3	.	CASSPGSSGNTIYF	TGCGCCAGCAGCCCGGGGAGCTCTGGAAACACCATATATTTT
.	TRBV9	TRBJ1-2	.	CASSVAGGANYGYTF	TGTGCCAGCAGCGTAGCTGGAGGAGCTAACTATGGCTACACCTTC
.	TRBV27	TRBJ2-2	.	CASKSAGELFF	TGTGCCAGCAAATCTGCCGGGGAGCTGTTTTTT
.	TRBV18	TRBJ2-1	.	CASSPPGGSGFQFF	TGTGCCAGCTCACCACCCGGTGGAAGCGGATTCCAGTTCTTC
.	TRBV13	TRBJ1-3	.	CASSFRQASGNTIYF	TGTGCCAGCAGCTTTCGACAGGCCTCTGGAAACACCATATATTTT
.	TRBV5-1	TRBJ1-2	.	CASSPQGDYGYTF	TGCGCCAGCAGCCCTCAGGGTGACTATGGCTACACCTTC
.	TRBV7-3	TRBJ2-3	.	CASSPVGNAQRTQYF	TGTGCCAGCAGCCCCGTCGGGAACGCACAGAGAACGCAGTATTTT
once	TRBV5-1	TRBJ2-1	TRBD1	CASSFRDSYNEQFF	TGCGCCAGCAGCTTCCGGGACAGCTACAATGAGCAGTTCTTC
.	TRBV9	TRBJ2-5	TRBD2	CASSVEIGRGETQYF	TGTGCCAGCAGCGTAGAAATAGGGCGGGGGGAGACCCAGTACTTC
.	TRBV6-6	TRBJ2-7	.	CASSYSDGAYEQYF	TGTGCCAGCAGTTACTCAGACGGAGCCTACGAGCAGTACTTC
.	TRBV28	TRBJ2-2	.	CASSFGQGRTGELFF	TGTGCCAGCAGTTTCGGGCAGGGTCGAACCGGGGAGCTGTTTTTT
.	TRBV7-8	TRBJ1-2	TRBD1	CASSFALAAYRGPHYGYTF	TGTGCCAGCAGCTTTGCTCTAGCCGCGTACAGGGGACCACACTATGGCTACACCTTC
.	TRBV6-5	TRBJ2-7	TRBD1	CASSRQGTTGEQYF	TGTGCCAGCAGTCGACAGGGAACTACAGGAGAGCAGTACTTC
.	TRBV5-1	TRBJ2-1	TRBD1	CASSLAGTVFVDEQFF	TGCGCCAGCAGCTTGGCCGGGACAGTTTTTGTCGATGAGCAGTTCTTC
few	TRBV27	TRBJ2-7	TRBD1	CASSLGRTGGHLYEQYF	TGTGCCAGCAGTTTAGGCAGGACAGGGGGGCATCTCTACGAGCAGTACTTC
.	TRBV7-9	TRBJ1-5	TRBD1	CASSLAAGTGGGSNQPQHF	TGTGCCAGCAGCTTAGCTGCCGGGACAGGGGGTGGAAGCAATCAGCCCCAGCATTTT
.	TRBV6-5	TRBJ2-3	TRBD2	CASSLAGASTDTQYF	TGTGCCAGCAGTTTAGCGGGGGCCAGCACAGATACGCAGTATTTT
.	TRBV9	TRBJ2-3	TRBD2	CASSVVQGLAGVGGRTDTQYF	TGTGCCAGCAGCGTAGTACAAGGGCTAGCGGGAGTTGGGGGACGCACAGATACGCAGTATTTT
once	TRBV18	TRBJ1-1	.	CASSRASPNTEAFF	TGTGCCAGCTCACGGGCTTCTCCGAACACTGAAGCTTTCTTT
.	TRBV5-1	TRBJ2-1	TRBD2	CASSLKSSGNNEQFF	TGCGCCAGCAGCTTGAAGTCTAGCGGGAACAATGAGCAGTTCTTC
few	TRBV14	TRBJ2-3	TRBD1	CASSLMTGLNTDTQYF	TGTGCCAGCAGCCTGATGACAGGGTTGAACACAGATACGCAGTATTTT
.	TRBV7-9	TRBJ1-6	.	CASSLMQEDSPLHF	TGTGCCAGCAGCTTAATGCAGGAGGATTCACCCCTCCACTTT
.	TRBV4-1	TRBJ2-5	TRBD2	CASSQDRGERETQYF	TGCGCCAGCAGCCAAGATCGGGGGGAGAGAGAGACCCAGTACTTC
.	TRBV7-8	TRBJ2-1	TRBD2	CASSLGLAGTGNEQFF	TGTGCCAGCAGCTTGGGACTAGCGGGAACGGGGAATGAGCAGTTCTTC
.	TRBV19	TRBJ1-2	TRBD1	CASERGQGNYGYTF	TGTGCCAGTGAAAGGGGACAGGGGAACTATGGCTACACCTTC
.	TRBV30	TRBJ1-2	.	CAWARDSWRGYTF	TGTGCCTGGGCTCGGGACTCCTGGCGCGGCTACACCTTC
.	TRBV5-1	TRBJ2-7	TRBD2	CASSGDLAGSYEQYF	TGCGCCAGCAGCGGGGATCTAGCGGGGAGTTACGAGCAGTACTTC
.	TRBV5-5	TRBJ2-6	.	CASSFLAGVNSGANVLTF	TGTGCCAGCAGCTTTCTCGCAGGGGTTAACTCTGGGGCCAACGTCCTGACTTTC
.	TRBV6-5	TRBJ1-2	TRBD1	CASSEKRGLDGYTF	TGTGCCAGCAGTGAAAAAAGGGGGCTGGATGGCTACACCTTC
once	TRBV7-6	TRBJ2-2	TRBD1	CASSPTGTGINTGELFF	TGTGCCAGCAGCCCTACCGGGACAGGGATTAACACCGGGGAGCTGTTTTTT
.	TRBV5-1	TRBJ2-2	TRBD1	CASSLTRDRGFTGELFF	TGCGCCAGCAGCCTAACAAGGGACAGGGGGTTTACCGGGGAGCTGTTTTTT
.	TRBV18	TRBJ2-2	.	CASRNTGELFF	TGTGCCAGCCGGAACACCGGGGAGCTGTTTTTT
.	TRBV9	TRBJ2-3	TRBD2	CASSVAAGGGLDTQYF	TGTGCCAGCAGCGTGGCAGCGGGGGGGGGTTTAGATACGCAGTATTTT
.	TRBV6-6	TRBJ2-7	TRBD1	CASRPGTGSYEQYF	TGTGCCAGCAGGCCCGGGACAGGGTCCTACGAGCAGTACTTC
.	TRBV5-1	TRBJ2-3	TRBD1	CASSLGQGGIKDTQYF	TGCGCCAGCAGCCTTGGACAGGGGGGGATTAAAGATACGCAGTATTTT
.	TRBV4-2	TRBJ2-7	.	CASSQDRGYYEQYF	TGTGCCAGCAGCCAAGATCGCGGTTACTACGAGCAGTACTTC
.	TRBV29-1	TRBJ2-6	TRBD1	CSAFDRAGANVLTF	TGCAGCGCCTTCGACAGGGCAGGGGCCAACGTCCTGACTTTC
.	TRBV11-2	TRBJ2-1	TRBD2	CASSPGGGGAYNEQFF	TGTGCCAGCAGCCCCGGAGGCGGGGGGGCCTACAATGAGCAGTTCTTC
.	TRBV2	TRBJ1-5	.	CASRYSNQPQHF	TGTGCCAGCAGGTACAGTAATCAGCCCCAGCATTTT
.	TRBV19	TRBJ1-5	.	CASSIGSTGNQPQHF	TGTGCCAGTAGTATAGGCTCGACAGGCAATCAGCCCCAGCATTTT
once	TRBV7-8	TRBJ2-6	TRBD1	CASSLRTGALLSGANVLTF	TGTGCCAGCAGCTTAAGGACAGGGGCTCTACTCTCTGGGGCCAACGTCCTGACTTTC
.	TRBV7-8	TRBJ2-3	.	CASSLSRRTTDTQYF	TGTGCCAGCAGCCTTAGTCGTAGAACCACAGATACGCAGTATTTT
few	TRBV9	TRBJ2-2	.	CASSVAQAATGELFF	TGTGCCAGCAGCGTAGCGCAGGCCGCAACCGGGGAGCTGTTTTTT
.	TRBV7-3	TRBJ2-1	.	CASSPSGLGEQFF	TGTGCCAGCAGCCCAAGCGGGTTGGGGGAGCAGTTCTTC
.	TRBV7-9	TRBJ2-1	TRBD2	CASSLIPSGGPLGEQFF	TGTGCCAGCAGCTTAATTCCGTCGGGAGGGCCCCTCGGTGAGCAGTTCTTC
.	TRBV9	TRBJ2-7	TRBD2	CASSPRTSGGIEQYF	TGTGCCAGCAGCCCTAGGACTAGCGGGGGCATCGAGCAGTACTTC
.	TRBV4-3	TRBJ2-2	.	CASSQGLNTRTGELFF	TGCGCCAGCAGCCAAGGACTCAATACCCGGACCGGGGAGCTGTTTTTT